Listed here are 15 T cell receptor beta chains from one sample, sequenced in a study of beta chain features in type 1 diabetes. Study-wide results and limits: A moderate, significant TCRB CDR3 shortening appeared in type 1 diabetes across four CD4+ subsets.

These receptors' antigens are unknown. Since all of the isolated RNA was reverse transcribed, expressed TCRB transcripts were what got sequenced. The protocol was immunoSEQ multiplex PCR, while the TCRdb copy is restricted to in-frame clones and leaves out a portion. Among some 640,000 clones listed, around an eighth were seen once. Sequences were obtained from naive CD4+ T cells from blood. The receptors were gathered from a man aged 18 to 35 with type 1 diabetes.

This clone was counted a few times. Other DNA sequences in the sample encode the same CDR3. This chain joins TRBV7-2 and TRBJ2-6; D gene uncertain. Deletions cut 1 base from V and 1 base from J, with 5 bases between. The CDR3 spans 15 residues. Germline V gene data show CDR1 as SGHTA and CDR2 as FQGNSA. CDR3 nucleotides: TGTGCCAGCAGCTTAGGGGGTTCTGGGGCCAACGTCCTGACTTTC. This sequence encodes CASSLGGSGANVLTF.

This clone turned up a few times. This sample includes further DNA sequences coding for the same CDR3. The chain uses TRBV29-1 and TRBJ2-3, with a possible D match to TRBD1 (7 bases). This CDR3 is 13 amino acids long. CDR1 is SQVTM and CDR2 is ANQGSEA in the germline V gene. V was trimmed by 3 bases and J by 3 bases, leaving 10 bases between them. CDR3 sequence reads: CSVEEGATDTQYF. For the CDR3, the DNA is TGCAGCGTTGAGGAGGGGGCTACAGATACGCAGTATTTT.

This clone has more than one count but fewer than ten. This chain connects TRBV18 to TRBJ2-3; D unclear. Deletions cut 0 bases from V and 6 bases from J, with 10 bases between. In germline, CDR1 is KGHSH, CDR2 LQKENI. The CDR3 loop spans 14 amino acids. DNA for the CDR3: TGTGCCAGCTCACCACCCTCCTTGAAGGATACGCAGTATTTT. As protein: CASSPPSLKDTQYF.

This clone was counted only a few times. This sequence joins TRBV18 and TRBJ2-1; D unresolved. Trimming shortened V by 8 bases and J by 7 bases, and 12 bases separated the two germline ends. This CDR3 has 12 amino acids. Germline CDR1 reads KGHSH; CDR2 reads LQKENI. Here the CDR3 reads CASLEAGNEQFF. The CDR3 DNA is TGTGCCAGCCTTGAGGCTGGGAATGAGCAGTTCTTC.

Only a few counts were recorded for this clone. The V call is TRBV4-3, the J call TRBJ2-7; no reliable D call. The CDR3 length is 14 residues. The germline V and J ends were trimmed by 1 base and 0 bases, with 7 bases remaining between them. Per the germline V gene, CDR1 is LGHNA and CDR2 is YSLEER. The CDR3 nucleotides read TGCGCCAGCAGCCAAGCCACAGTCTCCTACGAGCAGTACTTC. It codes for CASSQATVSYEQYF.

This clone turned up a few times. The rearrangement uses TRBV30 and TRBJ2-2; 7 bases match TRBD2. V shed 5 bases, J shed 1 base, and the junction held 4 bases outside the gene matches. The germline V gene has CDR1 GTSNPN and CDR2 SVGIG (reference sequence). CDR3 length: 14 residues. CDR3: CAWGGLLNTGELFF. The CDR3 bases are TGTGCCTGGGGGGGACTACTGAACACCGGGGAGCTGTTTTTT.

As for this clone: The same CDR3 is also encoded by other DNA sequences in this sample. The gene calls are TRBV5-6 and TRBJ2-5, with D unresolved. Trimming shortened V by 0 bases and J by 4 bases, and 7 bases separated the two germline ends. Germline CDR1 and CDR2: SGHDT and YYEEEE. The CDR3 has 13 amino acids. The CDR3, as DNA: TGTGCCAGCAGCTTGGATAGGGCAGAGACCCAGTACTTC. This sequence encodes CASSLDRAETQYF.

Worth noting for this clone: Other DNA variants within this sample encode the same CDR3. This sequence joins TRBV29-1 and TRBJ2-1, with 9 bases fitting TRBD1. Germline V gene data show CDR1 as SQVTM and CDR2 as ANQGSEA. This CDR3 has 17 amino acids. The V segment lost 1 base and the J segment 8 bases; nucleotides outside the gene matches: 15. Here the CDR3 reads CSVEGHRQGGPRDEQFF. For the CDR3, the DNA is TGCAGCGTTGAAGGTCATCGACAGGGGGGGCCTAGGGATGAGCAGTTCTTC.

The chain is built from TRBV6-1 and TRBJ2-1; 13 bases map to TRBD2. The V and J ends lost 6 bases and 8 bases, in that order; junction bases with no gene match: 7. CDR1 and CDR2 from the germline V gene are MNHNS and SASEGT. CDR3 length equals 15 residues. DNA of the CDR3: TGTGCCAGCAGGCCCGGGACTAGCGGGATCGATGAGCAGTTCTTC. This encodes CASRPGTSGIDEQFF.

This clone came up a few times. V and J are TRBV6-5 and TRBJ1-5; D might be TRBD1 (6 bases). The CDR3 runs to 14 residues. V lost 0 bases and J lost 7, with 10 bases in between. Germline lookup yields CDR1 MNHEY and CDR2 SVGAGI. The CDR3 protein is CASSYSGGQQPQHF. The CDR3, as DNA: TGTGCCAGCAGTTACTCCGGGGGCCAACAGCCCCAGCATTTT.

This clone was counted between two and nine times. The chain recombines TRBV29-1 with TRBJ2-1; TRBD1 matches at 10 bases. J lost 4 bases, V lost 7 bases, and 7 bases had no gene match. Germline V gives CDR1 SQVTM, CDR2 ANQGSEA. This CDR3 has 14 amino acids. Here the CDR3 DNA reads TGCAGCGCCCCGGGACAGGGGTTGTACAATGAGCAGTTCTTC. Protein: CSAPGQGLYNEQFF.

Only a few counts were recorded for this clone. The rearrangement uses TRBV5-1 and TRBJ2-7; TRBD1 matches 7 bases. V shed 3 bases, J shed 1 base, and the junction held 7 bases outside the gene matches. Germline CDR1 SGHRS, CDR2 YFSETQ. This CDR3 region has 15 residues. As DNA, the CDR3 is TGCGCCAGCAGCTCGACGACAGGGCGGTCCTACGAGCAGTACTTC. It encodes CASSSTTGRSYEQYF.

This rearrangement joins TRBV7-2 to TRBJ1-2; 9 positions match TRBD1. The germline gives CDR1 SGHTA, CDR2 FQGNSA. The V and J ends lost 3 bases and 4 bases, in that order; junction bases with no gene match: 3. The CDR3 totals 14 residues. The CDR3 sequence: CASSLDRGAYGYTF. CDR3 DNA: TGTGCCAGCAGCTTGGACAGGGGAGCCTATGGCTACACCTTC.

This clone was counted between two and nine times. This chain joins TRBV11-3 and TRBJ2-3; D possibly corresponds to TRBD1 (6 bases). The CDR3 runs to 13 residues. Germline V CDR1 and CDR2: SGHNT, YENEEA. V was shortened by 4 bases and J by 5 bases, with 10 bases between the two germline ends. The CDR3 sequence: CASSWLGGDTQYF. For the CDR3, the DNA is TGTGCCAGCAGCTGGTTAGGGGGAGATACGCAGTATTTT.

This clone has more than one count but fewer than ten. This sequence joins TRBV20-1 and TRBJ2-5, with D hard to call. V lost 7 bases and J 4 bases, leaving 10 bases between the germline ends. The CDR3 has 11 amino acids. Germline CDR1 DFQATT, CDR2 SNEGSKA (reference sequence). The CDR3 protein is CSVDRGETQYF. The CDR3 region has the DNA TGCAGTGTGGACCGTGGAGAGACCCAGTACTTC.